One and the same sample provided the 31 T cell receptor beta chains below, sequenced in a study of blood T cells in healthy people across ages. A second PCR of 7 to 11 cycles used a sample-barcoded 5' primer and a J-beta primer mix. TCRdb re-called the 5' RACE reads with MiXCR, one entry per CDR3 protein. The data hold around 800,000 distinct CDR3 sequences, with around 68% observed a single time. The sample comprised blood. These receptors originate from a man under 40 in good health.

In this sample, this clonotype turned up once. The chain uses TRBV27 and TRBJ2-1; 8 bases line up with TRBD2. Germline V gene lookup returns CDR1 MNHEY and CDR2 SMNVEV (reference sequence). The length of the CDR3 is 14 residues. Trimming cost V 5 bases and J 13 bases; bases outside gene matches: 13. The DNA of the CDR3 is TGTGCCAGCAGTGACCTTGGGCGGGGGGAGACCCAGTTCTTC. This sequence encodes CASSDLGRGETQFF.

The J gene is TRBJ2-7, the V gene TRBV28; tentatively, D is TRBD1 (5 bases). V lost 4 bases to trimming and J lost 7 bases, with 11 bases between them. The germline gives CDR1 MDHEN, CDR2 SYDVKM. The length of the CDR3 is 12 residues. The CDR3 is CASSSLHREQYF. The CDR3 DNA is TGTGCCAGCAGTTCTCTCCACAGGGAGCAGTACTTC.

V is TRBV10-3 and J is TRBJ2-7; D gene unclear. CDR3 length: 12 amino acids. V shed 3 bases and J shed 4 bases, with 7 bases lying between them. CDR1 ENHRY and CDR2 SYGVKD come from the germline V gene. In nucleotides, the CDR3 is TGTGCCATCAGTGAACGGTTATACGAGCAGTACTTC. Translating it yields CAISERLYEQYF.

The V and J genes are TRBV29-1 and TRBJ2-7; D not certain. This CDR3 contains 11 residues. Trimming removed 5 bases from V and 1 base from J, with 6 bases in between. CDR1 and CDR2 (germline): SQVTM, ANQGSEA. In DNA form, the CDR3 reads TGCAGCGTTTTCAATTCCTACGAGCAGTACTTC. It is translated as CSVFNSYEQYF.

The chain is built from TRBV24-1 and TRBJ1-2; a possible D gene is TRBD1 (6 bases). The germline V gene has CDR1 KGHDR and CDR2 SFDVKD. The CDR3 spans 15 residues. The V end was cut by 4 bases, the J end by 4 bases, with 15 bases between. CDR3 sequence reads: CATSDPTGKRYGYTF. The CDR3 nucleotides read TGTGCCACCAGTGACCCCACAGGGAAACGCTATGGCTACACCTTC.

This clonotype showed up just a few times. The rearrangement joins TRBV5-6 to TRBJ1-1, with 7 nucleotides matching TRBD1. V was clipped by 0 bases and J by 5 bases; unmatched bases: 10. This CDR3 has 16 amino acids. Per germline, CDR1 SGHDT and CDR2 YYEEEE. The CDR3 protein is CASSLGRTGVLTEAFF. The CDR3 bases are TGTGCCAGCAGCTTGGGAAGAACAGGGGTGCTGACTGAAGCTTTCTTT.

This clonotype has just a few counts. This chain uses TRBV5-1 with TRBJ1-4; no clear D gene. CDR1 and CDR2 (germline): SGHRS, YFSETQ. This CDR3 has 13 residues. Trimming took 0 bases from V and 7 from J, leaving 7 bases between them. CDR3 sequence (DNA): TGCGCCAGCAGCTTGGATAGGGTTGAAAAACTGTTTTTT. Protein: CASSLDRVEKLFF.

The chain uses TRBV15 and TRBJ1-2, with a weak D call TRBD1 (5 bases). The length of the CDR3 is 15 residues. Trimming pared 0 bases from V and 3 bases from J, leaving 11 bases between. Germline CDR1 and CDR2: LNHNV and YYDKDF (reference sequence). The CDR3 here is CATSRDRGVDYGYTF. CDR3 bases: TGTGCCACCAGCAGAGATCGAGGGGTTGACTATGGCTACACCTTC.

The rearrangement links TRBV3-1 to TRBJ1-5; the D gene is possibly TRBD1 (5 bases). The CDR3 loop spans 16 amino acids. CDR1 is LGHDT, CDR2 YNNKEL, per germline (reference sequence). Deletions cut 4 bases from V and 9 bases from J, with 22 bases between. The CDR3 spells CASSRGTYSTLRPQHF. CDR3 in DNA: TGTGCCAGCAGCCGGGGGACTTACAGTACCCTCCGGCCCCAGCATTTT.

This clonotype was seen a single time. This chain's CDR3 is CASSPRQGATNSPLHF. As DNA, the CDR3 is TGTGCCAGCAGCCCGCGACAGGGGGCGACCAATTCACCCCTCCACTTT. V and J are TRBV7-2 and TRBJ1-6; TRBD1 matches 10 bases. V was clipped by 5 bases and J by 7 bases; unmatched bases: 8. The CDR3 sequence is 16 residues long. CDR1 is SGHTA and CDR2 is FQGNSA in the germline V gene.

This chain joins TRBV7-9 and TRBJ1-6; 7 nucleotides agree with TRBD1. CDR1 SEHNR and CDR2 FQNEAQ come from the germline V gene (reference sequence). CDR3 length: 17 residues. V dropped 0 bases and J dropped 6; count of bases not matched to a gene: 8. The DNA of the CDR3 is TGTGCCAGCAGCTTAGCGGGAGGGGGCGCAAGTAATTCACCCCTCCACTTT. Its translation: CASSLAGGGASNSPLHF.

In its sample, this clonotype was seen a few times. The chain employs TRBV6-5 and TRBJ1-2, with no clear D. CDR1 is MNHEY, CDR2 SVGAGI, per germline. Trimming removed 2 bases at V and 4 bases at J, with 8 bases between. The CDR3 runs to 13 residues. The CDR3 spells CASSYAGSYGYTF. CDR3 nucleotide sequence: TGTGCCAGCAGTTACGCGGGGAGCTATGGCTACACCTTC.

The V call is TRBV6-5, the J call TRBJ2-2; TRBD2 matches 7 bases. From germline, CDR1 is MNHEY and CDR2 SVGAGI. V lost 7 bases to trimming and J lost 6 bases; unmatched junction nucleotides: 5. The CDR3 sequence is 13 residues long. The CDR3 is CASKRGEAGELFF. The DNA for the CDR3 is TGTGCCAGCAAACGGGGGGAGGCCGGGGAGCTGTTTTTT.

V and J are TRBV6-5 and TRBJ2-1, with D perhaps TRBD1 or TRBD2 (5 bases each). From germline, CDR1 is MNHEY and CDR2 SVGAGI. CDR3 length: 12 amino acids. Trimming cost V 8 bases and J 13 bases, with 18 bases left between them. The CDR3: CASSGLDGTQFF. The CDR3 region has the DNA TGTGCCAGCTCGGGCCTCGATGGGACCCAGTTCTTC.

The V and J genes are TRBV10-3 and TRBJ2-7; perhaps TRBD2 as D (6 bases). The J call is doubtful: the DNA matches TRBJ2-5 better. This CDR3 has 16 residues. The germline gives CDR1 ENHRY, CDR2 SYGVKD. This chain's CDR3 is CAISEPSSGRGETQYF. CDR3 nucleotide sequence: TGTGCCATCAGTGAGCCCTCTTCGGGGCGGGGAGAGACCCAGTACTTC.

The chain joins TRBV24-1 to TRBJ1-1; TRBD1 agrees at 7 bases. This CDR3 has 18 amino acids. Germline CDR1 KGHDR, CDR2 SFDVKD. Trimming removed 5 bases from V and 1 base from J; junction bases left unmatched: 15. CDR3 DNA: TGTGCCACCAGTGCCATTCAGGGGGATTGGCTCCAGAACACTGAAGCTTTCTTT. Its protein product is CATSAIQGDWLQNTEAFF.

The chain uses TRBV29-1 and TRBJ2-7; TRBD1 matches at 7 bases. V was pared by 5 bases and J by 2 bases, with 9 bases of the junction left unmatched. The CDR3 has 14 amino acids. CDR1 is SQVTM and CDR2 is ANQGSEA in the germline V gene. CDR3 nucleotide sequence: TGCAGCGTTAGGATGCGACAGGGTACCTACGAGCAGTACTTC. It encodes CSVRMRQGTYEQYF.

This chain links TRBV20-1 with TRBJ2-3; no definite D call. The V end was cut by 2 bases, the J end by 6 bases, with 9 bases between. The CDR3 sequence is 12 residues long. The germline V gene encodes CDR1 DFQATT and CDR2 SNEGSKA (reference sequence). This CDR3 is CSARPSLDTQYF. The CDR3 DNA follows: TGCAGTGCTAGACCCTCCTTGGATACGCAGTATTTT.

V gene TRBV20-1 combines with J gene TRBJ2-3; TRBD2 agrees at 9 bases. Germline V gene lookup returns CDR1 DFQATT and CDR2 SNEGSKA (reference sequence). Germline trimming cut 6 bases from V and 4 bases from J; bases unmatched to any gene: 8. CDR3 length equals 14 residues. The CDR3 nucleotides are TGCAGTGCACCCCTTGCGGGGGGGGCAGATACGCAGTATTTT. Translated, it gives CSAPLAGGADTQYF.

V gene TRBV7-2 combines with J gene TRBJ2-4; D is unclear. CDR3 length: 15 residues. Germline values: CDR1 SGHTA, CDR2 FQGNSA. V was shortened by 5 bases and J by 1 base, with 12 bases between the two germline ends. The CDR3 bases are TGTGCCAGCAGCCAGGACCGCGCTGCCAAAAACATTCAGTACTTC. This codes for CASSQDRAAKNIQYF.

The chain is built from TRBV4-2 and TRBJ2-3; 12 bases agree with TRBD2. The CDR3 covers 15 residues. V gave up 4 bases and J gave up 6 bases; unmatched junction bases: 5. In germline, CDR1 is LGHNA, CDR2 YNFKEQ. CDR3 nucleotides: TGTGCCAGCAGCCGTCGGACTAGCGGGGAGGATACGCAGTATTTT. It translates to CASSRRTSGEDTQYF.

In DNA, the CDR3 is TGTGCCAGCGGAACTAGCGGGACAACGCAGTATTTT. It yields the protein CASGTSGTTQYF. This sequence joins TRBV7-2 and TRBJ2-3; 10 positions agree with TRBD2. The junction had 5 bases not matched to a gene; V was cut back by 8 bases and J by 9 bases. The CDR3 sequence is 12 residues long. Germline CDR1 is SGHTA and CDR2 is FQGNSA. The full variable domain, with the rest looked up from reference TRBV7-2 and TRBJ2-3, is GAGVSQSPSNKVTEKGKDVELRCDPISGHTALYWYRQSLGQGLEFLIYFQGNSAPDKSGLPSDRFSAERTGGSVSTLTIQRTQQEDSAVYLCASGTSGTTQYFGPGTRLTVL.

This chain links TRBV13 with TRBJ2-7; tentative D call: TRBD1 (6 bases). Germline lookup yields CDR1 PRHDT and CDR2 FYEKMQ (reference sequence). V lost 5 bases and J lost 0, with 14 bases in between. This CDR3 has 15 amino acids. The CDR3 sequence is CASSAPGQLSYEQYF. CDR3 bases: TGTGCCAGCAGCGCACCGGGACAACTCTCCTACGAGCAGTACTTC.

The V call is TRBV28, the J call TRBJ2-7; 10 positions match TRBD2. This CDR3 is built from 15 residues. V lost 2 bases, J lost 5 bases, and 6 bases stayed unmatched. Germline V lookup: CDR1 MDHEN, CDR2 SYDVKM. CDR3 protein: CASSLPSGGAHEQYF. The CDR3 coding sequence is TGTGCCAGCAGTTTACCAAGCGGGGGGGCCCACGAGCAGTACTTC.

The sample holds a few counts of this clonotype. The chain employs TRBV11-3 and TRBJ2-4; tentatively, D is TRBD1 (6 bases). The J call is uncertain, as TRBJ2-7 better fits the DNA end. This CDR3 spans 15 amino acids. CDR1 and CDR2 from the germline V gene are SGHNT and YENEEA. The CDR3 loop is CASSLAPGHSYEQYF. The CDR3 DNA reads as TGTGCCAGCAGCTTAGCCCCGGGACATAGCTACGAGCAGTACTTC.

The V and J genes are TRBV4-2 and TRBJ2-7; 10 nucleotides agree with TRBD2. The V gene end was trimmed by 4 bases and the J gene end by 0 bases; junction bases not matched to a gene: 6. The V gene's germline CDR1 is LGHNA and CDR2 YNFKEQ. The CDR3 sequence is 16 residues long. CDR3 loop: CASSRALAGNSYEQYF. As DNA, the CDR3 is TGTGCCAGCAGCCGCGCACTAGCGGGGAACTCCTACGAGCAGTACTTC.

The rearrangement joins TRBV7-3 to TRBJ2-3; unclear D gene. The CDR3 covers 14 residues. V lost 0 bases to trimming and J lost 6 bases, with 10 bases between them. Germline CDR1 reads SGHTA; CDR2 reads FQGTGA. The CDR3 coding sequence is TGTGCCAGCAGCTTAACGATGGGTCCCGATACGCAGTATTTT. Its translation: CASSLTMGPDTQYF.

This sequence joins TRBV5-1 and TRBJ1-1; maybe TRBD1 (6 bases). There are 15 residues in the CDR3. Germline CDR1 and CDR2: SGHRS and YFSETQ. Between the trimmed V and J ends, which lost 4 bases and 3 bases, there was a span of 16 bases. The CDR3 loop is CASSPQGQGHTEAFF. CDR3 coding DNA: TGCGCCAGCAGCCCTCAGGGGCAGGGGCACACTGAAGCTTTCTTT.

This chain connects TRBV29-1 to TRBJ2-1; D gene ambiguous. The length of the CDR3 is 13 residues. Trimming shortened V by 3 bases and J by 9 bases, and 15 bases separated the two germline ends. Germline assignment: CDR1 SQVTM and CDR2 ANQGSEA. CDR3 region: CSVERPLTGEQFF. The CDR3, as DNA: TGCAGCGTTGAGCGGCCGCTTACCGGTGAGCAGTTCTTC.

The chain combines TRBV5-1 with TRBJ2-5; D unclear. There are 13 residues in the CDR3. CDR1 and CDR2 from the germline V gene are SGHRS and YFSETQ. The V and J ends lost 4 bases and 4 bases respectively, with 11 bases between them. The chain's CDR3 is CASSRVGGETQYF. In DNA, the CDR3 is TGCGCCAGCAGCAGGGTTGGTGGAGAGACCCAGTACTTC.

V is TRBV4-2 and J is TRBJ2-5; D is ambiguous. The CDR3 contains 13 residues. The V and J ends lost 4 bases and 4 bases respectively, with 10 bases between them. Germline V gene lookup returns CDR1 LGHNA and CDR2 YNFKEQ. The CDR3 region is CASSPVVGETQYF. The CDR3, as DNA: TGTGCCAGCAGCCCAGTTGTGGGAGAGACCCAGTACTTC.